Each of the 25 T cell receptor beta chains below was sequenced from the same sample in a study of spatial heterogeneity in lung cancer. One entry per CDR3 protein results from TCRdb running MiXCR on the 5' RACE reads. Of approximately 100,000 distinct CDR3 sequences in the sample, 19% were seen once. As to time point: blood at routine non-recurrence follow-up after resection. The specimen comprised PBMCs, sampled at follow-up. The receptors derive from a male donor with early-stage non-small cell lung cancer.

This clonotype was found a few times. The DNA of the CDR3 is TGTGCCAGCAGCCCGGGGCAGCGCTTCTCCTACGAGCAGTACGTC. Its translation: CASSPGQRFSYEQYV. The J gene is TRBJ2-7, the V gene TRBV6-2 or TRBV6-3, with D tentatively TRBD1 or TRBD2 (5 bases each). CDR3 length equals 15 residues. The V end lost 6 bases, the J end lost 0 bases, and 15 bases lay between the germline ends. Looked up from germline, CDR1 is MNHEY and CDR2 is SVGEGT.

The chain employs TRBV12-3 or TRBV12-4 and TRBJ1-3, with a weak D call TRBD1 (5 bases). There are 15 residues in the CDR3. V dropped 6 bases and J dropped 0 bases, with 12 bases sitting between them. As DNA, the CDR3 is TGTGCCAGCAGCCAAGGGGCCAACTCTGGAAACACCATATATTTT. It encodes CASSQGANSGNTIYF.

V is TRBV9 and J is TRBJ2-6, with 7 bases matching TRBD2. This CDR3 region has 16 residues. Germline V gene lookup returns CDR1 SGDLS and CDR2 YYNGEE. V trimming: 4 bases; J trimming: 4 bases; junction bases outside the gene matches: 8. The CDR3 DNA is TGTGCCAGCAGCCCCCGGGGGGTTCCCGGGGCCAACGTCCTGACTTTC. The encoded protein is CASSPRGVPGANVLTF.

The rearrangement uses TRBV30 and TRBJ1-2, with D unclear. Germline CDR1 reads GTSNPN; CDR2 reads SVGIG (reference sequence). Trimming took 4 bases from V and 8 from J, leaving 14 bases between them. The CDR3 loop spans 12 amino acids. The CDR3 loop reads CAWNMGNWGYTF. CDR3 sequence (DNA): TGTGCCTGGAACATGGGGAACTGGGGCTACACCTTC.

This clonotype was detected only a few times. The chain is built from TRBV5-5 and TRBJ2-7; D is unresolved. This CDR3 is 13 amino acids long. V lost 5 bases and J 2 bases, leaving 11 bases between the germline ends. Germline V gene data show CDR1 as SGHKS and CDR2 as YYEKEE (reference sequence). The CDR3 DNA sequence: TGTGCCAGCAGTTCCCCCCCAACCTACGAGCAGTACTTC. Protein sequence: CASSSPPTYEQYF.

The CDR3 nucleotides are TGTGCCAGCAGTGTGCAGGCAAATTCACCCCTCCACTTT. Its protein product is CASSVQANSPLHF. The chain has TRBV2 and TRBJ1-6; D unclear. The V end lost 4 bases, the J end lost 7 bases, and 8 bases lay between the germline ends. This CDR3 spans 13 amino acids. Germline assignment: CDR1 SNHLY and CDR2 FYNNEI.

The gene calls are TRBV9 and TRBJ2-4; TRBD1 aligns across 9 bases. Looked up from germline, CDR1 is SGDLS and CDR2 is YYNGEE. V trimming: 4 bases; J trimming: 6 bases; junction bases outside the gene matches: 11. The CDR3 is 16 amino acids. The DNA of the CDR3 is TGTGCCAGCAGCATAAATCCAACAGGGGGCGGAAACATTCAGTACTTC. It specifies CASSINPTGGGNIQYF.

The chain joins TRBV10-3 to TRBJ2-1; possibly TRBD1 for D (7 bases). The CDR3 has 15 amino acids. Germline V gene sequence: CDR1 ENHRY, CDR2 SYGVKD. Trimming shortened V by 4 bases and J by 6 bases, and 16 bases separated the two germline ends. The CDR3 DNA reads TGTGCCATCAGTGCTCAGGGGGGAACCCTCAATGAGCAGTTCTTC. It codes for CAISAQGGTLNEQFF.

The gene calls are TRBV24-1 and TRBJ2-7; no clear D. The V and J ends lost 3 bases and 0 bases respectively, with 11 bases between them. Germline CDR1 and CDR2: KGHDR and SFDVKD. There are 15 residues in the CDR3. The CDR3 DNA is TGTGCCACCAGTGATCCCCCCGAAACCTCCTACGAGCAGTACGTC. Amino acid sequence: CATSDPPETSYEQYV.

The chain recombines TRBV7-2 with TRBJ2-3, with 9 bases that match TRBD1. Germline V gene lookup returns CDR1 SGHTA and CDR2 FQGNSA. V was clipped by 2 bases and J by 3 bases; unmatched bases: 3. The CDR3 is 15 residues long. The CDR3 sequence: CASSLYGTGTDTQYF. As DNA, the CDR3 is TGTGCCAGCAGCTTATATGGGACAGGGACAGATACGCAGTATTTT.

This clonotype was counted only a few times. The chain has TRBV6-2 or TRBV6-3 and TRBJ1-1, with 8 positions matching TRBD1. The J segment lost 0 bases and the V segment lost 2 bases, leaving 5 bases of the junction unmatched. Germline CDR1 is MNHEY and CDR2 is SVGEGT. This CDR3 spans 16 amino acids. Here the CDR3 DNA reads TGTGCCAGCAGTTACCCGACAGGGGCCGTGAACACTGAAGCTTTCTTT. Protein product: CASSYPTGAVNTEAFF.

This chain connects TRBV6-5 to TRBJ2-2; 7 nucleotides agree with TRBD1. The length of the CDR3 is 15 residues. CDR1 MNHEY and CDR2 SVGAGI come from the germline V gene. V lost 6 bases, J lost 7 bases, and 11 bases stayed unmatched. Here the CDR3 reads CASRPGQGVGGELFF. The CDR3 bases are TGTGCCAGCAGGCCAGGGCAGGGGGTAGGCGGGGAGCTGTTTTTT.

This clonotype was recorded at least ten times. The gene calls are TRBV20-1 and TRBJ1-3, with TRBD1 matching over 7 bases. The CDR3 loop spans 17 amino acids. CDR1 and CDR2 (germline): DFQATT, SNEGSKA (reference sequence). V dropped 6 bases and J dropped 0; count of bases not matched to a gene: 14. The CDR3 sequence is CSAFGDSGTDSGNTIYF. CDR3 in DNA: TGCAGTGCATTCGGCGACTCCGGGACAGACTCTGGAAACACCATATATTTT.

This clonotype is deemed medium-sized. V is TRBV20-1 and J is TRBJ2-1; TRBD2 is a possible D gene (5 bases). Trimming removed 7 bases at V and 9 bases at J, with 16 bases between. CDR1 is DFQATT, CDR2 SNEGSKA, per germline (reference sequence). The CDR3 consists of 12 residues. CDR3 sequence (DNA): TGCAGTGTTGAACCAACTAGTTTTGAGCAGTTCTTC. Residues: CSVEPTSFEQFF.

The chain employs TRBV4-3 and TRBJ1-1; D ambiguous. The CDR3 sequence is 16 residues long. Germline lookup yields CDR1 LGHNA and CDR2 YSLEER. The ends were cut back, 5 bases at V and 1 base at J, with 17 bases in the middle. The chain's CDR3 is CASSWKKGAANTEAFF. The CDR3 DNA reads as TGCGCCAGCAGCTGGAAAAAGGGAGCCGCGAACACTGAAGCTTTCTTT.

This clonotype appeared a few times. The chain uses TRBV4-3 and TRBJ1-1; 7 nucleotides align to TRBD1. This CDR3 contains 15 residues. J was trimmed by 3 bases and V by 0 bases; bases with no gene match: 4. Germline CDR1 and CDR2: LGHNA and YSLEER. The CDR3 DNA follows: TGCGCCAGCAGCCAAGAGAACAGGGGTGACACTGAAGCTTTCTTT. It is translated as CASSQENRGDTEAFF.

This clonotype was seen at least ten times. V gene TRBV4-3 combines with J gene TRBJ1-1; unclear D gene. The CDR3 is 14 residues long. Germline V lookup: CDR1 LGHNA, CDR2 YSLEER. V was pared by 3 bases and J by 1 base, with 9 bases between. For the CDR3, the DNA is TGCGCCAGCAGCCAGATGACCAGGAACACTGAAGCTTTCTTT. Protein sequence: CASSQMTRNTEAFF.

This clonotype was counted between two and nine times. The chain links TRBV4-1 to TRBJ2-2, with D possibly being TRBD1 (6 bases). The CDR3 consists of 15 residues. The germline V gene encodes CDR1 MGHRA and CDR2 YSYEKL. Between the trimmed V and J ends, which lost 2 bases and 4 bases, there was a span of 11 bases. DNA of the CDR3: TGCGCCAGCAGCCAACGACAGGTGGGCACCGGGGAGCTGTTTTTT. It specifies CASSQRQVGTGELFF.

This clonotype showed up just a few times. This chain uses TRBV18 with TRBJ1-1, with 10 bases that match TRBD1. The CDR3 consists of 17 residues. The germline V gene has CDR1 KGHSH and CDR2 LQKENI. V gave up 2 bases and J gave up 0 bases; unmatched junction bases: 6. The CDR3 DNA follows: TGTGCCAGCTCACCATTCGGGGGACAGGGGATGAACACTGAAGCTTTCTTT. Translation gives CASSPFGGQGMNTEAFF.

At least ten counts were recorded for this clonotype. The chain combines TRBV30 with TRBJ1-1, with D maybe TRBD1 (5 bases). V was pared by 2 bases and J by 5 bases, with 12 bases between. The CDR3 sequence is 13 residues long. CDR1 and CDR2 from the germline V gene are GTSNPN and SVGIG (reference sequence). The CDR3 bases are TGTGCCTGGAGTCAGTGGGGGGGAACTGAAGCTTTCTTT. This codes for CAWSQWGGTEAFF.

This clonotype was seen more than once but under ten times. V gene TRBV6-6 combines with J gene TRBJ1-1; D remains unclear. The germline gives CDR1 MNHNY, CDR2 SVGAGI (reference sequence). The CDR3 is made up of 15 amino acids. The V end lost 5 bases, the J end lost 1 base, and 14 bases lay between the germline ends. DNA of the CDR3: TGTGCCAGCAGTCCAAAGCTGCTTTCGAACACTGAAGCTTTCTTT. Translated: CASSPKLLSNTEAFF.

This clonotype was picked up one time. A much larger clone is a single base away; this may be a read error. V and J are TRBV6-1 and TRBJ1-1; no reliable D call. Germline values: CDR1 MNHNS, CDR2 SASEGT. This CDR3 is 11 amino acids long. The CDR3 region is CASSRYTESFF. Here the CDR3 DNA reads TGTGCCAGCAGTAGGTACACTGAATCTTTCTTT.

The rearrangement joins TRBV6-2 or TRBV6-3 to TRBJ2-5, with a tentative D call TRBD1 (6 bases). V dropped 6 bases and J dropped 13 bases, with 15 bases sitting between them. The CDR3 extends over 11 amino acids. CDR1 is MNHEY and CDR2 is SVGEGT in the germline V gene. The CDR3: CASSLQGRGYF. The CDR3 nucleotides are TGTGCCAGCAGCCTACAGGGACGCGGGTACTTC.

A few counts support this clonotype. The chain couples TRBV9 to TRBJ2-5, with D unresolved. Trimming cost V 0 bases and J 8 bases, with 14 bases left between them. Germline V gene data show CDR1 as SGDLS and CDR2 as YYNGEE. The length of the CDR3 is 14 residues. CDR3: CASSVAESAGTQYF. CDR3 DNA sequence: TGTGCCAGCAGCGTAGCTGAGTCGGCAGGCACCCAGTACTTC.

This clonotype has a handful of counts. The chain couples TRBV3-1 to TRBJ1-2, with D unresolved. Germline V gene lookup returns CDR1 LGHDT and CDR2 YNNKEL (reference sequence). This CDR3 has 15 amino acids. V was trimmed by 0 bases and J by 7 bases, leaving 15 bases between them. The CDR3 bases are TGTGCCAGCAGCCAAGATATTTTTGCTCTCTCTGGCTACACCTTC. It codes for CASSQDIFALSGYTF. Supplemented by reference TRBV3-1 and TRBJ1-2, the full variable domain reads DTAVSQTPKYLVTQMGNDKSIKCEQNLGHDTMYWYKQDSKKFLKIMFSYNNKELIINETVPNRFSPKSPDKAHLNLHINSLELGDSAVYFCASSQDIFALSGYTFGSGTRLTVV.